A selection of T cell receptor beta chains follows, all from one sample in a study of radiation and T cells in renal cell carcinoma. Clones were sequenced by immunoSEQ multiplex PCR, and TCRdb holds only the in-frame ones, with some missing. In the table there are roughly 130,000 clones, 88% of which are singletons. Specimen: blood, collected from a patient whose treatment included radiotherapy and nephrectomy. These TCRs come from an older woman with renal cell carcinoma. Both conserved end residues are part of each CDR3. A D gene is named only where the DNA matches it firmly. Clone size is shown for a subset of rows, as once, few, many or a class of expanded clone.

CDR3 protein: CASSLAGLGETQYF
CDR3 DNA: TGCGCCAGCAGCTTGGCCGGGCTGGGGGAGACCCAGTACTTC
D gene: -
CDR3 length: 14
clone size: -
J gene: TRBJ2-5
V gene: TRBV5-1

CDR3 protein: CASDEGTHTGELFF
CDR3 DNA: TGTGCCAGCGATGAGGGGACCCACACCGGGGAGCTGTTTTTT
D gene: -
CDR3 length: 14
clone size: -
J gene: TRBJ2-2
V gene: TRBV2

CDR3 protein: CASSWAERTEAFF
CDR3 DNA: TGTGCCAGCAGCTGGGCAGAGCGGACTGAAGCTTTCTTT
D gene: -
CDR3 length: 13
clone size: -
J gene: TRBJ1-1
V gene: TRBV5-5

CDR3 protein: CASNKGQIQETQYF
CDR3 DNA: TGTGCCAGCAATAAGGGACAGATCCAAGAGACCCAGTACTTC
D gene: TRBD1
CDR3 length: 14
clone size: -
J gene: TRBJ2-5
V gene: TRBV9

CDR3 protein: CASSTSTGAHSNQPQHF
CDR3 DNA: TGTGCCAGCAGCACTTCAACAGGTGCCCATAGCAATCAGCCCCAGCATTTT
D gene: -
CDR3 length: 17
clone size: -
J gene: TRBJ1-5
V gene: TRBV11-2

CDR3 protein: CATSRDGINQPQHF
CDR3 DNA: TGTGCCACCAGCAGAGACGGCATCAATCAGCCCCAGCATTTT
D gene: -
CDR3 length: 14
clone size: -
J gene: TRBJ1-5
V gene: TRBV15

CDR3 protein: CASSLAGGFEAFF
CDR3 DNA: TGCGCCAGCAGCTTGGCGGGTGGGTTTGAAGCTTTCTTT
D gene: -
CDR3 length: 13
clone size: -
J gene: TRBJ1-1
V gene: TRBV5-1

CDR3 protein: CASSLTGTTTNEKLFF
CDR3 DNA: TGCGCCAGCAGCTTGACGGGGACTACAACTAATGAAAAACTGTTTTTT
D gene: -
CDR3 length: 16
clone size: -
J gene: TRBJ1-4
V gene: TRBV5-1

CDR3 protein: CASTLGANQPQHF
CDR3 DNA: TGTGCCAGCACACTGGGGGCGAATCAGCCCCAGCATTTT
D gene: -
CDR3 length: 13
clone size: -
J gene: TRBJ1-5
V gene: TRBV2

CDR3 protein: CASSSAGSNYGYTF
CDR3 DNA: TGTGCCAGCAGCTCCGCAGGATCTAACTATGGCTACACCTTC
D gene: -
CDR3 length: 14
clone size: -
J gene: TRBJ1-2
V gene: TRBV7-9

CDR3 protein: CASSLIRGRGYTF
CDR3 DNA: TGTGCCAGCAGCCTCATACGGGGCCGGGGCTACACCTTC
D gene: -
CDR3 length: 13
clone size: -
J gene: TRBJ1-2
V gene: TRBV9

CDR3 protein: CAWTGQRGSYEQYF
CDR3 DNA: TGTGCCTGGACGGGTCAGCGGGGTTCCTACGAGCAGTACTTC
D gene: TRBD2
CDR3 length: 14
clone size: -
J gene: TRBJ2-7
V gene: TRBV30

CDR3 protein: CASSLKGGGYGYTF
CDR3 DNA: TGTGCCAGCAGCTTAAAAGGAGGGGGCTATGGCTACACCTTC
D gene: -
CDR3 length: 14
clone size: -
J gene: TRBJ1-2
V gene: TRBV7-8

CDR3 protein: CASSRASGGARLTNNEQFF
CDR3 DNA: TGCGCCAGCAGCAGAGCTAGCGGGGGGGCCCGCTTGACAAACAATGAGCAGTTCTTC
D gene: TRBD2
CDR3 length: 19
clone size: -
J gene: TRBJ2-1
V gene: TRBV5-1

CDR3 protein: CASSLALPGFSGNTIYF
CDR3 DNA: TGTGCCAGCAGCTTAGCGCTGCCGGGTTTCTCTGGAAACACCATATATTTT
D gene: -
CDR3 length: 17
clone size: -
J gene: TRBJ1-3
V gene: TRBV7-2

CDR3 protein: CASSLSSLQPQHF
CDR3 DNA: TGTGCCAGCAGCCTCTCAAGCCTACAGCCCCAGCATTTT
D gene: -
CDR3 length: 13
clone size: once
J gene: TRBJ1-5
V gene: TRBV5-5

CDR3 protein: CSVETGAGGYTF
CDR3 DNA: TGCAGCGTTGAAACAGGGGCGGGTGGCTACACCTTC
D gene: TRBD1
CDR3 length: 12
clone size: -
J gene: TRBJ1-2
V gene: TRBV29-1

CDR3 protein: CATSRQGKGQPQHF
CDR3 DNA: TGTGCCACCAGCAGACAGGGGAAGGGTCAGCCCCAGCATTTT
D gene: -
CDR3 length: 14
clone size: -
J gene: TRBJ1-5
V gene: TRBV15

CDR3 protein: CASSFPGDVYEQYF
CDR3 DNA: TGTGCCAGCAGTTTCCCGGGGGACGTTTACGAGCAGTACTTC
D gene: -
CDR3 length: 14
clone size: -
J gene: TRBJ2-7
V gene: TRBV28

CDR3 protein: CASSEGGTSLEPQHF
CDR3 DNA: TGTGCCAGCAGTGAAGGGGGGACATCGCTGGAACCCCAGCATTTT
D gene: -
CDR3 length: 15
clone size: -
J gene: TRBJ1-5
V gene: TRBV2

CDR3 protein: CASSQDIGNTIYF
CDR3 DNA: TGCGCCAGCAGCCAAGACATCGGAAACACCATATATTTT
D gene: -
CDR3 length: 13
clone size: -
J gene: TRBJ1-3
V gene: TRBV4-3

CDR3 protein: CAGGAGKGYTF
CDR3 DNA: TGTGCCGGCGGGGCAGGGAAGGGCTACACCTTC
D gene: -
CDR3 length: 11
clone size: -
J gene: TRBJ1-2
V gene: TRBV30

CDR3 protein: CASSLQGPKDYEQYF
CDR3 DNA: TGTGCCAGCAGTCTACAGGGACCTAAGGACTACGAGCAGTACTTC
D gene: -
CDR3 length: 15
clone size: -
J gene: TRBJ2-7
V gene: TRBV28

CDR3 protein: CASSEALSVDTQYF
CDR3 DNA: TGTGCCAGCAGTGAAGCGCTTAGTGTAGATACGCAGTATTTT
D gene: -
CDR3 length: 14
clone size: -
J gene: TRBJ2-3
V gene: TRBV6-1

CDR3 protein: CAWSKTGSNEQYF
CDR3 DNA: TGTGCCTGGAGTAAGACAGGGTCGAACGAGCAGTACTTC
D gene: TRBD1
CDR3 length: 13
clone size: -
J gene: TRBJ2-7
V gene: TRBV30

CDR3 protein: CSAVTGYEQYF
CDR3 DNA: TGCAGTGCAGTCACTGGATACGAGCAGTACTTC
D gene: -
CDR3 length: 11
clone size: once
J gene: TRBJ2-7
V gene: TRBV20-1

CDR3 protein: CAWSVLTVTEAFF
CDR3 DNA: TGTGCCTGGAGTGTACTGACCGTTACTGAAGCTTTCTTT
D gene: -
CDR3 length: 13
clone size: -
J gene: TRBJ1-1
V gene: TRBV30

CDR3 protein: CASSLAGGDNEQFF
CDR3 DNA: TGTGCCAGCAGCCTAGCGGGGGGAGACAATGAGCAGTTCTTC
D gene: TRBD2
CDR3 length: 14
clone size: -
J gene: TRBJ2-1
V gene: TRBV7-9

CDR3 protein: CAWRVRGGNTEAFF
CDR3 DNA: TGTGCCTGGAGGGTCAGGGGAGGAAACACTGAAGCTTTCTTT
D gene: -
CDR3 length: 14
clone size: -
J gene: TRBJ1-1
V gene: TRBV30

CDR3 protein: CASSPGGLRVETQYF
CDR3 DNA: TGTGCCAGCAGCCCCGGTGGACTCAGAGTCGAGACCCAGTACTTC
D gene: -
CDR3 length: 15
clone size: -
J gene: TRBJ2-5
V gene: TRBV2

CDR3 protein: CSVEDINLRGSWDEQFF
CDR3 DNA: TGCAGCGTTGAAGATATAAACTTGCGGGGAAGCTGGGATGAGCAGTTCTTC
D gene: -
CDR3 length: 17
clone size: -
J gene: TRBJ2-1
V gene: TRBV29-1

CDR3 protein: CASRRDSGREQYF
CDR3 DNA: TGTGCCAGCAGGCGGGACAGCGGGAGAGAGCAGTACTTC
D gene: -
CDR3 length: 13
clone size: -
J gene: TRBJ2-7
V gene: TRBV6-5

CDR3 protein: CASSSPWRGGLQETQYF
CDR3 DNA: TGTGCCAGCAGCTCCCCCTGGCGGGGGGGTCTCCAAGAGACCCAGTACTTC
D gene: TRBD2
CDR3 length: 17
clone size: -
J gene: TRBJ2-5
V gene: TRBV7-2

CDR3 protein: CAISEIGGVWDTQYF
CDR3 DNA: TGTGCCATCAGTGAAATCGGGGGGGTTTGGGATACGCAGTATTTT
D gene: TRBD2
CDR3 length: 15
clone size: -
J gene: TRBJ2-3
V gene: TRBV10-3

CDR3 protein: CASSEVKGGGYTF
CDR3 DNA: TGTGCCAGCAGTGAAGTCAAAGGGGGGGGCTACACCTTC
D gene: -
CDR3 length: 13
clone size: -
J gene: TRBJ1-2
V gene: TRBV2

CDR3 protein: CASSPDRGHEQYF
CDR3 DNA: TGTGCCAGCAGCCCTGACAGGGGGCACGAGCAGTACTTC
D gene: TRBD1
CDR3 length: 13
clone size: -
J gene: TRBJ2-7
V gene: TRBV11-1

CDR3 protein: CASSLWGSGNTIYF
CDR3 DNA: TGTGCCAGCAGTTTATGGGGTTCTGGAAACACCATATATTTT
D gene: -
CDR3 length: 14
clone size: -
J gene: TRBJ1-3
V gene: TRBV28

CDR3 protein: CAGLPGHNYGYTF
CDR3 DNA: TGTGCCGGGCTGCCGGGACATAACTATGGCTACACCTTC
D gene: -
CDR3 length: 13
clone size: -
J gene: TRBJ1-2
V gene: TRBV25-1

CDR3 protein: CASSQDSSGNTIYF
CDR3 DNA: TGTGCCAGCAGCCAGGACAGCTCTGGAAACACCATATATTTT
D gene: -
CDR3 length: 14
clone size: -
J gene: TRBJ1-3
V gene: TRBV7-2

CDR3 protein: CASSVAPQMNTEAFF
CDR3 DNA: TGTGCCAGCAGCGTAGCCCCACAGATGAACACTGAAGCTTTCTTT
D gene: -
CDR3 length: 15
clone size: -
J gene: TRBJ1-1
V gene: TRBV9

CDR3 protein: CASSSGTGPPEQFF
CDR3 DNA: TGTGCCAGCAGCTCCGGGACAGGGCCACCTGAGCAGTTCTTC
D gene: TRBD1
CDR3 length: 14
clone size: -
J gene: TRBJ2-1
V gene: TRBV9

CDR3 protein: CASSLYTRGYTEAFF
CDR3 DNA: TGCGCCAGCAGCCTTTACACCAGGGGGTACACTGAAGCTTTCTTT
D gene: TRBD1
CDR3 length: 15
clone size: -
J gene: TRBJ1-1
V gene: TRBV4-3

CDR3 protein: CASSLARWGVATGELFF
CDR3 DNA: TGTGCCAGCAGCTTAGCTCGGTGGGGGGTGGCTACCGGGGAGCTGTTTTTT
D gene: -
CDR3 length: 17
clone size: -
J gene: TRBJ2-2
V gene: TRBV7-2

CDR3 protein: CASSEPGQGLGYEQYF
CDR3 DNA: TGTGCCAGCAGCGAACCGGGACAGGGTTTGGGCTACGAGCAGTACTTC
D gene: TRBD1
CDR3 length: 16
clone size: -
J gene: TRBJ2-7
V gene: TRBV6-1

CDR3 protein: CASSSSGNQPQHF
CDR3 DNA: TGTGCCAGCAGTTCATCGGGCAATCAGCCCCAGCATTTT
D gene: -
CDR3 length: 13
clone size: -
J gene: TRBJ1-5
V gene: TRBV27

CDR3 protein: CASRRDRGLDTQYF
CDR3 DNA: TGTGCCAGCAGACGCGACAGGGGGCTTGATACGCAGTATTTT
D gene: TRBD1
CDR3 length: 14
clone size: once
J gene: TRBJ2-3
V gene: TRBV6-5

CDR3 protein: CASSLQGFNTEAFF
CDR3 DNA: TGTGCCAGCAGTTTACAGGGGTTTAACACTGAAGCTTTCTTT
D gene: -
CDR3 length: 14
clone size: -
J gene: TRBJ1-1
V gene: TRBV28

CDR3 protein: CATSTLGQGLSGNTIYF
CDR3 DNA: TGTGCCACCAGCACCCTTGGACAGGGTTTGTCTGGAAACACCATATATTTT
D gene: TRBD1
CDR3 length: 17
clone size: once
J gene: TRBJ1-3
V gene: TRBV15

CDR3 protein: CASSPGQGARYSNQPQHF
CDR3 DNA: TGTGCCAGTAGTCCCGGACAGGGGGCTAGGTATAGCAATCAGCCCCAGCATTTT
D gene: TRBD1
CDR3 length: 18
clone size: -
J gene: TRBJ1-5
V gene: TRBV19

CDR3 protein: CASSRTGGSRQPQHF
CDR3 DNA: TGTGCCAGCAGCCGGACAGGGGGTTCGAGGCAGCCCCAGCATTTT
D gene: TRBD1
CDR3 length: 15
clone size: -
J gene: TRBJ1-5
V gene: TRBV7-2

CDR3 protein: CASSSPRLAGGLSEELFF
CDR3 DNA: TGTGCCAGCAGCTCCCCACGACTAGCGGGGGGGCTTAGCGAGGAGCTGTTTTTT
D gene: TRBD2
CDR3 length: 18
clone size: -
J gene: TRBJ2-2
V gene: TRBV7-2

CDR3 protein: CASSLEVGTSTDTQYF
CDR3 DNA: TGCGCCAGCAGCTTGGAAGTTGGCACTAGCACAGATACGCAGTATTTT
D gene: -
CDR3 length: 16
clone size: -
J gene: TRBJ2-3
V gene: TRBV5-1

CDR3 protein: CASSGGAEAFF
CDR3 DNA: TGTGCCAGCAGCGGGGGGGCTGAAGCTTTCTTT
D gene: -
CDR3 length: 11
clone size: few
J gene: TRBJ1-1
V gene: TRBV9